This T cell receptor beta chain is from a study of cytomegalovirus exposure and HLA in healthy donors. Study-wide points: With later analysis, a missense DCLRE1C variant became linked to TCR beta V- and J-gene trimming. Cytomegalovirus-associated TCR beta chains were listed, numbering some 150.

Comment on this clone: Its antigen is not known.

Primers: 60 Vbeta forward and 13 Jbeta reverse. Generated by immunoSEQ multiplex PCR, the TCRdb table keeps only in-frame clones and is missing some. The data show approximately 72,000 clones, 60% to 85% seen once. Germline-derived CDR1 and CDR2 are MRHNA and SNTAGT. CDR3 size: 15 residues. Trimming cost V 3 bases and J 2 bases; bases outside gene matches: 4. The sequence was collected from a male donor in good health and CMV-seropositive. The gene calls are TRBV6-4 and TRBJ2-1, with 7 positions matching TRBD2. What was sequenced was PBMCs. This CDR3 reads CASSDLAEAYNEQFF. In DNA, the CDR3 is TGTGCCAGCAGTGATCTAGCGGAGGCCTACAATGAGCAGTTCTTC.